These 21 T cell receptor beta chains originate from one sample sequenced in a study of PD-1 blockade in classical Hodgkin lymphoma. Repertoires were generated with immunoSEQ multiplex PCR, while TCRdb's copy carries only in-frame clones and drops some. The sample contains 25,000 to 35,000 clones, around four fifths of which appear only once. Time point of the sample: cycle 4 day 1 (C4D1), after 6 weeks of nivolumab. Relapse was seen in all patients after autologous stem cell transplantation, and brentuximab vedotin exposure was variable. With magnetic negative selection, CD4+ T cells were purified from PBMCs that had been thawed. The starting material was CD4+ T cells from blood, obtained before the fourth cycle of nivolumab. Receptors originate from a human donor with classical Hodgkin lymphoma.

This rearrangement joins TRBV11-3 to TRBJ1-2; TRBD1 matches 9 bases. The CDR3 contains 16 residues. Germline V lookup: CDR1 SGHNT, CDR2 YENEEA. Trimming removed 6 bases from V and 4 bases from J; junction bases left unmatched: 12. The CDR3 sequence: CASSSTGTGSPYGYTF. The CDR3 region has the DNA TGTGCCAGCAGTTCTACAGGGACAGGGAGTCCCTATGGCTACACCTTC.

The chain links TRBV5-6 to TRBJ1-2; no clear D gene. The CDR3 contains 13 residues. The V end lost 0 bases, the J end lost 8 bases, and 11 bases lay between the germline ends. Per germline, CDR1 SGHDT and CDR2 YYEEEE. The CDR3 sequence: CASSLVRAEGYTF. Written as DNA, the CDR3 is TGTGCCAGCAGCTTGGTCCGGGCGGAGGGCTACACCTTC.

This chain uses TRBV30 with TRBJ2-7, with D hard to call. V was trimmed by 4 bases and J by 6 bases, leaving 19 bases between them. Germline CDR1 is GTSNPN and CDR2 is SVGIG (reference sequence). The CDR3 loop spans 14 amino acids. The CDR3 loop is CAWTKGLSYAEQYF. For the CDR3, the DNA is TGTGCCTGGACCAAGGGCCTAAGTTACGCCGAGCAGTACTTC.

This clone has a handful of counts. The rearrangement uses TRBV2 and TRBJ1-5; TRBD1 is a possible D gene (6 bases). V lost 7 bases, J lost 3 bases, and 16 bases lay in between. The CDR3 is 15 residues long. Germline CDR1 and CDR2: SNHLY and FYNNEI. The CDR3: CASKTRTENNQPQHF. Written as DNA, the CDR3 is TGTGCCAGCAAAACTCGGACAGAAAACAATCAGCCCCAGCATTTT. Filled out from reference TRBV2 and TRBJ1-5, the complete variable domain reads EPEVTQTPSHQVTQMGQEVILRCVPISNHLYFYWYRQILGQKVEFLVSFYNNEISEKSEIFDDQFSVERPDGSNFTLKIRSTKLEDSAMYFCASKTRTENNQPQHFGDGTRLSIL.

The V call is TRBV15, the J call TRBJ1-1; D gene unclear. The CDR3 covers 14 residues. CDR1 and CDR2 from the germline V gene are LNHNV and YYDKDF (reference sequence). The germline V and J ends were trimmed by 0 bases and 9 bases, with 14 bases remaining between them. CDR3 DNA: TGTGCCACCAGCAGAGATAGGGCAGGCGAACAAGCTTTCTTT. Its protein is CATSRDRAGEQAFF. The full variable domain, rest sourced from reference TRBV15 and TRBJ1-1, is DAMVIQNPRYQVTQFGKPVTLSCSQTLNHNVMYWYQQKSSQAPKLLFHYYDKDFNNEADTPDNFQSRRPNTSFCFLDIRSPGLGDTAMYLCATSRDRAGEQAFFGQGTRLTVV.

This chain's CDR3 is CASIISAPRDTQYF. The CDR3, as DNA: TGTGCCAGCATCATTAGCGCCCCTAGAGATACGCAGTATTTT. This chain connects TRBV11-3 to TRBJ2-3; D perhaps matches TRBD2 (5 bases). V lost 7 bases, J lost 5 bases, and 16 bases lay in between. The germline CDR1 and CDR2 sequences are SGHNT and YENEEA. This CDR3 region has 14 residues.

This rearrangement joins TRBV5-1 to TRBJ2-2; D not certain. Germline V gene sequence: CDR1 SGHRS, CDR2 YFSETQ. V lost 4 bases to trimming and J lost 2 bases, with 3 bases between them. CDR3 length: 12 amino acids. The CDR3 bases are TGCGCCAGCAGCGGTAACACCGGGGAGCTGTTTTTT. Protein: CASSGNTGELFF.

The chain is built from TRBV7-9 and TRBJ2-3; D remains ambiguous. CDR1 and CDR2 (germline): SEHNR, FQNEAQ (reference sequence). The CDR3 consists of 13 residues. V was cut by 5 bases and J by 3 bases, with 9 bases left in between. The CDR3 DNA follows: TGTGCCAGCAGCACCTGGTTGACAGATACGCAGTATTTT. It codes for CASSTWLTDTQYF.

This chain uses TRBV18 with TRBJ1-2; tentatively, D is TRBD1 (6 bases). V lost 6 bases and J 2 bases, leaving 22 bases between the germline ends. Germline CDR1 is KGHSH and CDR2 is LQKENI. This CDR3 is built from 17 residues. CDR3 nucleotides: TGTGCCAGCTCCAGAAACCAGGGGAATGCGGGAAACTATGGCTACACCTTC. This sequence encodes CASSRNQGNAGNYGYTF.

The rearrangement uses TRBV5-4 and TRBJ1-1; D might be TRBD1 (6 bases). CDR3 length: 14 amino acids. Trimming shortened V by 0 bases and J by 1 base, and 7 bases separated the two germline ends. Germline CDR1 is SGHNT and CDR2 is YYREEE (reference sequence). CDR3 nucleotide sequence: TGTGCCAGCAGCTTGGAACAGGGGAACACTGAAGCTTTCTTT. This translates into CASSLEQGNTEAFF.

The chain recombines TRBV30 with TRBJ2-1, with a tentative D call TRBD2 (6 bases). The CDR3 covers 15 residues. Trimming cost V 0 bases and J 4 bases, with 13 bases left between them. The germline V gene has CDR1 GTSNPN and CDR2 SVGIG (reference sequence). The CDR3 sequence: CAWSVRRDTYNEQFF. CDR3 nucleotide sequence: TGTGCCTGGAGTGTGCGGCGGGATACTTACAATGAGCAGTTCTTC.

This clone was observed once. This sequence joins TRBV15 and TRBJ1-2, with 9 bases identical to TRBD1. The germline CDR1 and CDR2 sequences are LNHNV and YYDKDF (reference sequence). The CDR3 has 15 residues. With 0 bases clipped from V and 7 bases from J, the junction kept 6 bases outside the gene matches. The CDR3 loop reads CATSREGQGAAGYTF. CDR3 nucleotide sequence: TGTGCCACCAGCAGAGAGGGACAGGGAGCGGCTGGCTACACCTTC.

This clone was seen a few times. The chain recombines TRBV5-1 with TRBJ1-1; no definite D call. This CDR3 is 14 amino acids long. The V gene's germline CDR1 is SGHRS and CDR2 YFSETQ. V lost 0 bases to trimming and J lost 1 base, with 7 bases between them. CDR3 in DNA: TGCGCCAGCAGCTTGGCCGGAGAGAACACTGAAGCTTTCTTT. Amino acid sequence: CASSLAGENTEAFF.

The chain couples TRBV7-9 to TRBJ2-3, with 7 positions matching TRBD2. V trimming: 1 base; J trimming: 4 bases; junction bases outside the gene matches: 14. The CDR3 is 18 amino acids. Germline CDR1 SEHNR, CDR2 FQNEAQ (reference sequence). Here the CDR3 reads CASSLEAPREGTPDTQYF. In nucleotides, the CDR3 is TGTGCCAGCAGCTTAGAAGCCCCCAGGGAGGGAACACCAGATACGCAGTATTTT.

The CDR3: CASSQRTVYQETQYF. CDR3 in DNA: TGTGCCAGCAGCCAAAGGACTGTGTACCAAGAGACCCAGTACTTC. The V and J genes are TRBV5-6 and TRBJ2-5; D may be TRBD2 (5 bases). The V and J ends lost 4 bases and 0 bases respectively, with 13 bases between them. Germline assignment: CDR1 SGHDT and CDR2 YYEEEE. CDR3 length equals 15 residues.

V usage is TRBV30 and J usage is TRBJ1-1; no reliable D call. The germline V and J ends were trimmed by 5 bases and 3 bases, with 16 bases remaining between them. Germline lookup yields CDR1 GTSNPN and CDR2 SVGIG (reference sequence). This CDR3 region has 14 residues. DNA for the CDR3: TGTGCCTGGCGGTCAACGGAAGGGTACACTGAAGCTTTCTTT. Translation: CAWRSTEGYTEAFF. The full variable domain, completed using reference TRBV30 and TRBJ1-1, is SQTIHQWPATLVQPVGSPLSLECTVEGTSNPNLYWYRQAAGRGLQLLFYSVGIGQISSEVPQNLSASRPQDRQFILSSKKLLLSDSGFYLCAWRSTEGYTEAFFGQGTRLTVV.

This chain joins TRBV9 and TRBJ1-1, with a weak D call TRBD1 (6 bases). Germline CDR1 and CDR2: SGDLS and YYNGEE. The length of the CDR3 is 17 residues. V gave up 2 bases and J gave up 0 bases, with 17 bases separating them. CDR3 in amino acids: CASSVGGLPPVNTEAFF. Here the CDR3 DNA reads TGTGCCAGCAGCGTCGGGGGGCTCCCGCCCGTGAACACTGAAGCTTTCTTT. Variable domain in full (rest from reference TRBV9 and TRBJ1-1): DSGVTQTPKHLITATGQRVTLRCSPRSGDLSVYWYQQSLDQGLQFLIQYYNGEERAKGNILERFSAQQFPDLHSELNLSSLELGDSALYFCASSVGGLPPVNTEAFFGQGTRLTVV.

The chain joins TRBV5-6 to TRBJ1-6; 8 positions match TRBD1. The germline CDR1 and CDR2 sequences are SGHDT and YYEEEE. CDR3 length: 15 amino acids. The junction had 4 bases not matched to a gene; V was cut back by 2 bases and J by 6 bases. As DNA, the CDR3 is TGTGCCAGCAGCTTCCCGGACAGGGTTAATTCACCCCTCCACTTT. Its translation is CASSFPDRVNSPLHF.

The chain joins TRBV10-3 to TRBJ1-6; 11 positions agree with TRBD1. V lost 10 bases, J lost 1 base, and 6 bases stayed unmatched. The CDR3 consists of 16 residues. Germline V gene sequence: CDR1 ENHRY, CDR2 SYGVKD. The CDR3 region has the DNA TGTGCCACGGGACAGGGGGTTGGGTCCTATAATTCACCCCTCCACTTT. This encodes CATGQGVGSYNSPLHF.

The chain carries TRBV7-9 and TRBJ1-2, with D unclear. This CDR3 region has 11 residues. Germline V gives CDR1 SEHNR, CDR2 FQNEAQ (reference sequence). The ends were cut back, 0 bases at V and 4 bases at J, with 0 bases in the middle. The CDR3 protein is CASSLAYGYTF. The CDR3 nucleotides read TGTGCCAGCAGCTTAGCCTATGGCTACACCTTC.

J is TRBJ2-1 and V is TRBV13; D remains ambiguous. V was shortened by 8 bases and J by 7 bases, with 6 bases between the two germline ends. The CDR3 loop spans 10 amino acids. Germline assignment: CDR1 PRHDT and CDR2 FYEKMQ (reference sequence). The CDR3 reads CASGVNEQFF. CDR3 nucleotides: TGTGCCAGCGGAGTAAATGAGCAGTTCTTC.